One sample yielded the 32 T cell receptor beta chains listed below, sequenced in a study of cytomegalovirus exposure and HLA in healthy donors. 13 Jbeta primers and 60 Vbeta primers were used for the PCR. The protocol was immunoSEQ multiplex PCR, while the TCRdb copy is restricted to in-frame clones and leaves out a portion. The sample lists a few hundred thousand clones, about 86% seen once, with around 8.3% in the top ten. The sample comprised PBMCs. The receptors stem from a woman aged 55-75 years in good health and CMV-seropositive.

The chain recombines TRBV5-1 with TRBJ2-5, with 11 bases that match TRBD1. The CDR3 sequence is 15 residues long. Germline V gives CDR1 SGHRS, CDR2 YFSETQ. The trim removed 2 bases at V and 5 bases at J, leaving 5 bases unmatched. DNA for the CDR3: TGCGCCAGCAGCTTAGAGGACAGGGGGCGGGAGACCCAGTACTTC. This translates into CASSLEDRGRETQYF. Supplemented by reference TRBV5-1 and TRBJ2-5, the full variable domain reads KAGVTQTPRYLIKTRGQQVTLSCSPISGHRSVSWYQQTPGQGLQFLFEYFSETQRNKGNFPGRFSGRQFSNSRSEMNVSTLELGDSALYLCASSLEDRGRETQYFGPGTRLLVL.

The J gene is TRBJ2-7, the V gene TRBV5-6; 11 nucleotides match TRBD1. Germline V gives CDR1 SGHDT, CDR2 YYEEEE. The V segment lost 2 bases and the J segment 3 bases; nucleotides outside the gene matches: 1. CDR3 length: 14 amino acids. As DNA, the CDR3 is TGTGCCAGCAGCTTCGGGACAGGGGGCTACGAGCAGTACTTC. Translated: CASSFGTGGYEQYF.

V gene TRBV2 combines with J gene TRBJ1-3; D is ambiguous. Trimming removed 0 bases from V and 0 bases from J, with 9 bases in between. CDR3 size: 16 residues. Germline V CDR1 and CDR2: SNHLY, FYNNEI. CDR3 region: CASSEATRGSGNTIYF. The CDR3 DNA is TGTGCCAGCAGTGAAGCAACCAGAGGCTCTGGAAACACCATATATTTT.

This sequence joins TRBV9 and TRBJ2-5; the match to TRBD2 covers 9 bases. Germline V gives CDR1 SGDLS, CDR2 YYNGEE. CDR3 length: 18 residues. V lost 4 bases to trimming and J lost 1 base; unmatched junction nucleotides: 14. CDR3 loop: CASSYYPLAGASQETQYF. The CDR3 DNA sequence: TGTGCCAGCAGCTACTACCCTTTAGCGGGAGCGAGCCAAGAGACCCAGTACTTC.

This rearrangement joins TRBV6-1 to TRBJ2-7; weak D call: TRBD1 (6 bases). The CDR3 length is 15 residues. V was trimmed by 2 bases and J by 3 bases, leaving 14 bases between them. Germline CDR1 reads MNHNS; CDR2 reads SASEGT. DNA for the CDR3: TGTGCCAGCAGTGAATTTGGGACAAATCTCTACGAGCAGTACTTC. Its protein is CASSEFGTNLYEQYF.

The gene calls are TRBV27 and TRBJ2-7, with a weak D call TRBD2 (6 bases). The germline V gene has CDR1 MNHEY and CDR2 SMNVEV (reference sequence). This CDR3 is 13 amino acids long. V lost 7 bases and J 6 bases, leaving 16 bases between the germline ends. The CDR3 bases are TGTGCCAGCAATGGAAACGGGAGAGGCGAGCAGTACTTC. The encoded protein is CASNGNGRGEQYF.

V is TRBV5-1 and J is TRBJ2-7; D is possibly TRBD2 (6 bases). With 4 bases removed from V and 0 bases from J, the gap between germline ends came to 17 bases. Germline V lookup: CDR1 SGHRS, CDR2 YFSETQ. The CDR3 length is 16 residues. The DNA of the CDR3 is TGCGCCAGCAGCCCCGACGGGAGCGGGCCCTCCTACGAGCAGTACTTC. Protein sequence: CASSPDGSGPSYEQYF.

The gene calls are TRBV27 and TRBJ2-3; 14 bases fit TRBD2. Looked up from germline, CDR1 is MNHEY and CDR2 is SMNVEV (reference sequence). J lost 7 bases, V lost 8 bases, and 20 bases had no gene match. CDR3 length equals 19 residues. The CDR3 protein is CASSNIGGLAGAGRNTQYF. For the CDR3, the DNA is TGTGCCAGCTCGAACATCGGGGGACTAGCGGGAGCGGGTAGAAATACGCAGTATTTT.

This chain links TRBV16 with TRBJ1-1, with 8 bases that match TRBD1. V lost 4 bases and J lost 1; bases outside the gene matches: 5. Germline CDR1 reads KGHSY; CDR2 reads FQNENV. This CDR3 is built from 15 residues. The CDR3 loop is CASSLIRGQNTEAFF. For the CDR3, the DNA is TGTGCCAGCAGCCTCATCAGGGGGCAGAACACTGAAGCTTTCTTT.

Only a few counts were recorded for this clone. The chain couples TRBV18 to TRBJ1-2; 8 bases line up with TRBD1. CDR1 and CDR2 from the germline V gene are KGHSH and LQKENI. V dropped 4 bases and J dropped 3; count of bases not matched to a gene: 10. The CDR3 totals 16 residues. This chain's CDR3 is CASSLVQGDEHYGYTF. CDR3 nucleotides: TGTGCCAGCTCACTGGTACAGGGGGACGAACACTATGGCTACACCTTC.

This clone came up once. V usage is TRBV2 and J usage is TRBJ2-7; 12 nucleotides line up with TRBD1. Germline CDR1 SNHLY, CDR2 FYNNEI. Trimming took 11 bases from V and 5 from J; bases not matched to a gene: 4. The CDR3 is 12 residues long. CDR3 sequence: CASGTGGNEQYF. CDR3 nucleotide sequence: TGTGCCTCGGGGACAGGGGGCAACGAGCAGTACTTC.

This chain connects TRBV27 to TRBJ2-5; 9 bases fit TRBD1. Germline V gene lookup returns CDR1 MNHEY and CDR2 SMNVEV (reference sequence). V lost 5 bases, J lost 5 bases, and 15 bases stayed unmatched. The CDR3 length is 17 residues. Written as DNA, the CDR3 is TGTGCCAGCAGTGCCGGGACAGGGTTTATCCTAAGCGAGACCCAGTACTTC. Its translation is CASSAGTGFILSETQYF.

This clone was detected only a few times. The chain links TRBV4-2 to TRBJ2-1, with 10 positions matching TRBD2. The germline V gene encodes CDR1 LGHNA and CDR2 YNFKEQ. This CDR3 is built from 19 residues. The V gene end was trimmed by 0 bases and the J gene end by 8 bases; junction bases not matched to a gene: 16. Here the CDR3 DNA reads TGTGCCAGCAGCCAAGAGAAGGTAGCGGGAGGAATCGGCTCGTATGAGCAGTTCTTC. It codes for CASSQEKVAGGIGSYEQFF.

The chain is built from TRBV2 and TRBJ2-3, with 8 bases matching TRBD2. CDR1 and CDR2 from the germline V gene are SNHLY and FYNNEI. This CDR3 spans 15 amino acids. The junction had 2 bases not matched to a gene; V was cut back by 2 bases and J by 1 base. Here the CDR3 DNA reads TGTGCCAGCAGTGAAAGCGGGAGCGGCACAGATACGCAGTATTTT. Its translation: CASSESGSGTDTQYF.

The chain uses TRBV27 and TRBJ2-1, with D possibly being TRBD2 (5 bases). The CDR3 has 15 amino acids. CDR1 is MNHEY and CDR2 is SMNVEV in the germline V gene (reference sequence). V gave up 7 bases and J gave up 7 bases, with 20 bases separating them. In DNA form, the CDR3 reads TGTGCCAGCAACGACGGGGAAAATCCCCTGAATGAGCAGTTCTTC. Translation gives CASNDGENPLNEQFF.

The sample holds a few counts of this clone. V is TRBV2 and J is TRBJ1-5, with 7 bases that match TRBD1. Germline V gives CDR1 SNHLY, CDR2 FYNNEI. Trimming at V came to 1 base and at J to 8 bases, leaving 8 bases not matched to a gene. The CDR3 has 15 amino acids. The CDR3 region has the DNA TGTGCCAGCAGTGAAGGGGCAGGGGGAGGAGAGCCCCAGCATTTT. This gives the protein CASSEGAGGGEPQHF. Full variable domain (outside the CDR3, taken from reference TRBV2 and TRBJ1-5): EPEVTQTPSHQVTQMGQEVILRCVPISNHLYFYWYRQILGQKVEFLVSFYNNEISEKSEIFDDQFSVERPDGSNFTLKIRSTKLEDSAMYFCASSEGAGGGEPQHFGDGTRLSIL.

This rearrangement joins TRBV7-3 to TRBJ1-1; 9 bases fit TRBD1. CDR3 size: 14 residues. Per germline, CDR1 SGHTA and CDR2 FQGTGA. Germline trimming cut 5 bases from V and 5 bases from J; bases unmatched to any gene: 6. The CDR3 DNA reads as TGTGCCAGCAGCCCCCACGGGACAGGGACTGAAGCTTTCTTT. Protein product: CASSPHGTGTEAFF.

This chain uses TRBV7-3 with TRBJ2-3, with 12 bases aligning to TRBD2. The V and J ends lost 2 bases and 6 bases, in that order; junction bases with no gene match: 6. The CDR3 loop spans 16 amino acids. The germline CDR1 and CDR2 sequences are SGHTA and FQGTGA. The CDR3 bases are TGTGCCAGCAGCTTAGCGACTAGCGGGAGTGGGGATACGCAGTATTTT. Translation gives CASSLATSGSGDTQYF.

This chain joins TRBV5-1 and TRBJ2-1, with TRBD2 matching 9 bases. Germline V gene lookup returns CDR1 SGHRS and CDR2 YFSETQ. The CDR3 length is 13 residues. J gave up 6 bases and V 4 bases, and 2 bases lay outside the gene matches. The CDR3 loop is CASSPGLANEQFF. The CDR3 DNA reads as TGCGCCAGCAGCCCGGGACTAGCCAATGAGCAGTTCTTC.

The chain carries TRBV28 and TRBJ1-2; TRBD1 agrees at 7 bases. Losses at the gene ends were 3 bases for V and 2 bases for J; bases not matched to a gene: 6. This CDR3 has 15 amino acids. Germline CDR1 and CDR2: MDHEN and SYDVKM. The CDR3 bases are TGTGCCAGCAGTTTTCCGACAGGGCTAAACTATGGCTACACCTTC. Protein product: CASSFPTGLNYGYTF.

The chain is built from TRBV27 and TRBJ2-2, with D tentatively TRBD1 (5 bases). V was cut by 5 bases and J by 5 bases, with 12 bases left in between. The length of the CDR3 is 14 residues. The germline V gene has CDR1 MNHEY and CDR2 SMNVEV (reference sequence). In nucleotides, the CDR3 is TGTGCCAGCAGTGTCACCAGGGAAACCGGGGAGCTGTTTTTT. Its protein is CASSVTRETGELFF.

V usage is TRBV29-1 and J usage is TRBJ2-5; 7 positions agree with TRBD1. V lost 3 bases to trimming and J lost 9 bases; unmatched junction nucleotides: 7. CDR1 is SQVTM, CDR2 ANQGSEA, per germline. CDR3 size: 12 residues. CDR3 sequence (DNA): TGCAGCGTTGACGGGACAGTCGAGCCCCAGTACTTC. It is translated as CSVDGTVEPQYF.

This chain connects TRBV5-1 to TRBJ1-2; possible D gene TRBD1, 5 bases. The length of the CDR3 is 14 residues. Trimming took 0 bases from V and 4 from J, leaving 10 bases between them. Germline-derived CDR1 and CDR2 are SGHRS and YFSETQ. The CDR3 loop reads CASSLAGGSYGYTF. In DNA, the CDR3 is TGCGCCAGCAGCTTGGCCGGGGGGAGCTATGGCTACACCTTC.

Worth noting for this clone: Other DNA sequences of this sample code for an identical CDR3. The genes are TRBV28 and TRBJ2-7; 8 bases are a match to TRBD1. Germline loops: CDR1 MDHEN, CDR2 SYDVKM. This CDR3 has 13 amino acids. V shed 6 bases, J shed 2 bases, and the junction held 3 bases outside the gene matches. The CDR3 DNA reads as TGTGCCAGCAGAACAGGGGGAACCTACGAGCAGTACTTC. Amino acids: CASRTGGTYEQYF.

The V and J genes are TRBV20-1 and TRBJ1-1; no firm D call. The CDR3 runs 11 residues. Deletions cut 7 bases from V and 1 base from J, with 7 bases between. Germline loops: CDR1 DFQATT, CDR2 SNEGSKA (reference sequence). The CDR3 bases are TGCAGTGTGACAAAGAACACTGAAGCTTTCTTT. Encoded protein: CSVTKNTEAFF.

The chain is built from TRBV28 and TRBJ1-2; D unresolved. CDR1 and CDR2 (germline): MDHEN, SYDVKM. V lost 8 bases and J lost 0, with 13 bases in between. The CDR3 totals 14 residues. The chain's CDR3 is CASLDFVANYGYTF. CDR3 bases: TGTGCCAGCCTCGATTTCGTAGCTAACTATGGCTACACCTTC.

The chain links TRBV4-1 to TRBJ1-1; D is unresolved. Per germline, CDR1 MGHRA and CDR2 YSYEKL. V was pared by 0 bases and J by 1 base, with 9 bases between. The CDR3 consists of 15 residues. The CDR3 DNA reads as TGCGCCAGCAGCCAAGAAATAGCTACGAACACTGAAGCTTTCTTT. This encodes CASSQEIATNTEAFF.

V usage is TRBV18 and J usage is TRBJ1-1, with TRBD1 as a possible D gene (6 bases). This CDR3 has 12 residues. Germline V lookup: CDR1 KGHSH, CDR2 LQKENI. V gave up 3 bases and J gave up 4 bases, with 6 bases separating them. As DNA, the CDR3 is TGTGCCAGCTCACCGGACAGCACTGAAGCTTTCTTT. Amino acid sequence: CASSPDSTEAFF.

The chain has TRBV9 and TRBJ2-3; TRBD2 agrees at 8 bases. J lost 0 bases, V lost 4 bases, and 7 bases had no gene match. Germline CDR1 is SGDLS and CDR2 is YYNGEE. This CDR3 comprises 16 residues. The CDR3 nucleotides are TGTGCCAGCAGCAAAACTAGCGGACTAAGCACAGATACGCAGTATTTT. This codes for CASSKTSGLSTDTQYF.

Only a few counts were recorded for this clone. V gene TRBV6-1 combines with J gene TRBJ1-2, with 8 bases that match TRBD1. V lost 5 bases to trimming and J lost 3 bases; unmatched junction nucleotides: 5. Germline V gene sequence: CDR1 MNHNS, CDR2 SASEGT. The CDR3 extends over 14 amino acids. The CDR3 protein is CASSQTGVDYGYTF. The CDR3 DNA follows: TGTGCCAGCAGTCAGACAGGGGTCGACTATGGCTACACCTTC.

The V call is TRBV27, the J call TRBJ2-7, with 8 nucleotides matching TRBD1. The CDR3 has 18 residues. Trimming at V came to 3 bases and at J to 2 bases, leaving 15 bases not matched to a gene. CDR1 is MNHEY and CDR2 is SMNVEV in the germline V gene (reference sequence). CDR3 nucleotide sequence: TGTGCCAGCAGTTTGGGTGGGACAGGCCCACCCAGGGCCTACGAGCAGTACTTC. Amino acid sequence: CASSLGGTGPPRAYEQYF.

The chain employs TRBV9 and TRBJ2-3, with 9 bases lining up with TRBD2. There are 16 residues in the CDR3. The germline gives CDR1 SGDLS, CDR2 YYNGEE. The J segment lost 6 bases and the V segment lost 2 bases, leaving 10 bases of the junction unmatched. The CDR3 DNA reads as TGTGCCAGCAGCGTTGGGGCGGGACTAGCTTCCGATACGCAGTATTTT. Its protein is CASSVGAGLASDTQYF.